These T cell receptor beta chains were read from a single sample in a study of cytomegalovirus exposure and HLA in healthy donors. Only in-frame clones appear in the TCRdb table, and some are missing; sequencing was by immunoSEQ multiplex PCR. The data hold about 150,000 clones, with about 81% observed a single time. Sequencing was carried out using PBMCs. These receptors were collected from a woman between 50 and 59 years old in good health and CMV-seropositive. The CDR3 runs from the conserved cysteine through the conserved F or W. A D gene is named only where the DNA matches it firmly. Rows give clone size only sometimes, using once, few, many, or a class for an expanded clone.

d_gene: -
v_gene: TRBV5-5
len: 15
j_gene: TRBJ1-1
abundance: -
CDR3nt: TGTGCCAGCAGCTTGCAGCCCACAGCGAACACTGAAGCTTTCTTT
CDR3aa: CASSLQPTANTEAFF

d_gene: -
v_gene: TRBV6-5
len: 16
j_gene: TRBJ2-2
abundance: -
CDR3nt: TGTGCCAGCAGTTACGGTTTGAGAGGGTCCACCGGGGAGCTGTTTTTT
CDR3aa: CASSYGLRGSTGELFF

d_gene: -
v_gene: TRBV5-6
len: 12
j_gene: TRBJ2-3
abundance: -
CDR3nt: TGTGCCAGCAGCTATCAGGGGGATACGCAGTATTTT
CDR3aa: CASSYQGDTQYF

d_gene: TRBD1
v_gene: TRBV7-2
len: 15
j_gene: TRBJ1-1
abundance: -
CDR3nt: TGTGCCAGCAGCTCCACCCCCAGGTTCGGGACAGGGCGATTCTTT
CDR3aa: CASSSTPRFGTGRFF

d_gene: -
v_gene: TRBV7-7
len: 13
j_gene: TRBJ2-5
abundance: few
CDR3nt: TGTGCTAGCAGCTTTGGACTTGGAGAGACCCAGTACTTC
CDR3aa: CASSFGLGETQYF

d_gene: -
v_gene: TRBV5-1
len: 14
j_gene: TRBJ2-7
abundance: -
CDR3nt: TGCGCCAGCAGCCAGAGGGGGAGCTCCTACGAGCAGTACTTC
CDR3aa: CASSQRGSSYEQYF

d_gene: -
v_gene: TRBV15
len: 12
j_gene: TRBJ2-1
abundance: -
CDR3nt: TGTGCCACCAGTGTAGGGGGGGTTGAGCAGTTCTTC
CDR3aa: CATSVGGVEQFF

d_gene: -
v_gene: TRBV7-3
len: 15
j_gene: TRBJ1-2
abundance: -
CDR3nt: TGTGCCAGCAGCCCCCGGGGAGGAGAAAACTATGGCTACACCTTC
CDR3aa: CASSPRGGENYGYTF

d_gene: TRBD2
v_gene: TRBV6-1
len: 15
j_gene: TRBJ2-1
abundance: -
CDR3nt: TGTGCCAGCAGTGTACTAGCGGGAGCTTACAATGAGCAGTTCTTC
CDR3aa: CASSVLAGAYNEQFF

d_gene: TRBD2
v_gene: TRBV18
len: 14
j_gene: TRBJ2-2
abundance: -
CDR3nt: TGTGCCAGCTCAAGCGGGGGATACACCGGGGAGCTGTTTTTT
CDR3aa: CASSSGGYTGELFF

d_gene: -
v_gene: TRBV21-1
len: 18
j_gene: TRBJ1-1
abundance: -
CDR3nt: TGTGCCAGCAGCAAAGGGGGAAAGGTCAGGGAAGGAAATACTGAAGCTTTCTTT
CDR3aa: CASSKGGKVREGNTEAFF

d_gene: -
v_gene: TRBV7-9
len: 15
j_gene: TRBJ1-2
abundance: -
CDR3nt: TGTGCCATCCCCCTGGGGAGGCCAACTAACCATGGCTACACCTTC
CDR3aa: CAIPLGRPTNHGYTF

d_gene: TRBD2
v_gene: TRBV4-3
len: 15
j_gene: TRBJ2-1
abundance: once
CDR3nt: TGCGCCAGCAGCCATGGGGGGGGACTCAGAGATGAGCAGTTCTTC
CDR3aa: CASSHGGGLRDEQFF

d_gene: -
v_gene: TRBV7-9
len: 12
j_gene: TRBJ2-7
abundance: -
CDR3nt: TGTTCCAGCACTTCGGACAGATTTTCGCAGTACTTC
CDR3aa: CSSTSDRFSQYF

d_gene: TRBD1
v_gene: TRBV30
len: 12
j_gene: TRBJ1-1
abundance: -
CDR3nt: TGTGCCTGGAGTCTATTGACAGGGTACGCTTTCTTT
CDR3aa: CAWSLLTGYAFF

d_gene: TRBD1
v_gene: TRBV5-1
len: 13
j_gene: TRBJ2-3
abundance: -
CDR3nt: TGCGCCAGCGGGACAGGTCCCACAGATACGCAGTATTTT
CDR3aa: CASGTGPTDTQYF

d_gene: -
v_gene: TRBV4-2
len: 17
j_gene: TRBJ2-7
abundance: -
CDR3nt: TGTGCCAGCAGCCAACAAAGTCAGGGGACCAGCTCCTACGAGCAGTACTTC
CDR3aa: CASSQQSQGTSSYEQYF

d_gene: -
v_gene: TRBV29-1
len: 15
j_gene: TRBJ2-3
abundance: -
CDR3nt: TGCAGCGTTGCGGGGGGCTTCAGAATCACAGATACGCAGTATTTT
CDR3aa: CSVAGGFRITDTQYF

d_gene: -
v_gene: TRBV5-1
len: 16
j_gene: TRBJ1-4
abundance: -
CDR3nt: TGCGCCAGCAGCTTGGCCCGAGGCCATTTTAATGAAAAACTGTTTTTT
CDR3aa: CASSLARGHFNEKLFF

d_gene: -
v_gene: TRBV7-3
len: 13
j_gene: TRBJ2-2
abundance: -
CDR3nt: TGTGCCAGCAGCTTAACGAGTTCCGGGGAGCTGTTTTTT
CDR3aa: CASSLTSSGELFF

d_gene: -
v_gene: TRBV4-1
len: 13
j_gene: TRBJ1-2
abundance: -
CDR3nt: TGCGCCAGCAGCCAAGAGACCGGGAATGGCTACACCTTC
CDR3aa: CASSQETGNGYTF

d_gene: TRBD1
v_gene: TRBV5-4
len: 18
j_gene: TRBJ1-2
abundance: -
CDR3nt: TGTGCCAGCAGCTTCGGGGCGACAGGGGAGGATTTTATTGCAGGCTACACCTTC
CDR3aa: CASSFGATGEDFIAGYTF

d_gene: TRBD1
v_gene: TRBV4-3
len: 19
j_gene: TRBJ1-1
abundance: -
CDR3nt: TGCGCCAGCAGCCAAGAGGCGTCGGGACAGGGATTATGGTACACTGAAGCTTTCTTT
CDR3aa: CASSQEASGQGLWYTEAFF

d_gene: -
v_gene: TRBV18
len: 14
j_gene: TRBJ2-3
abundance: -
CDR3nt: TGTGCCAGCTCACCATCGCCCTATACAGATACGCAGTATTTT
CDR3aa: CASSPSPYTDTQYF

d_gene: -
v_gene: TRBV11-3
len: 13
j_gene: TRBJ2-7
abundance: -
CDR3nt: TGTGCCAGCAGCTTAGATTCCAGGGGCGAGCAGTACTTC
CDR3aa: CASSLDSRGEQYF

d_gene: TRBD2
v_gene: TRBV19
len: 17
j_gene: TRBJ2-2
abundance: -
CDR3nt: TGTGCCAGTAAGGTTGAGGGGAGTAGCGGGAGTACAGGGGAGCTGTTTTTT
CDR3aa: CASKVEGSSGSTGELFF

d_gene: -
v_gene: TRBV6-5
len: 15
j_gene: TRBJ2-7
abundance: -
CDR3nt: TGTGCCAGCAGTTACGCCGCAGGATCGAACTACGAGCAGTACTTC
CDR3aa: CASSYAAGSNYEQYF

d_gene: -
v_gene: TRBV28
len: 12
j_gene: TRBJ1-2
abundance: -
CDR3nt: TGTGCCATTCAACAGAAGAACTATGGCTACACCTTC
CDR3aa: CAIQQKNYGYTF

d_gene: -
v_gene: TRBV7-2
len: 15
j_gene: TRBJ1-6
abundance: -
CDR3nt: TGTGCCAGCAGCTTCGCGGGTCTACATAATTCACCCCTCCACTTT
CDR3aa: CASSFAGLHNSPLHF

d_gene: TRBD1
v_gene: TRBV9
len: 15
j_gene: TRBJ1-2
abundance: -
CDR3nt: TGTGCCAGCAGCGTTGCCGGGACAGAGGACTATGGCTACACCTTC
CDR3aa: CASSVAGTEDYGYTF

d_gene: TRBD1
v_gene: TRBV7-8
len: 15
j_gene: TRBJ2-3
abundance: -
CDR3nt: TGTGCCAGCAGTAGGGGGCAACTTAGCACAGATACGCAGTATTTT
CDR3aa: CASSRGQLSTDTQYF

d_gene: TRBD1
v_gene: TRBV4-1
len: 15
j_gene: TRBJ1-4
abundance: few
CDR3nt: TGCGCCAGCAGCTCTGTGGGACAGGGGAATGAAAAACTGTTTTTT
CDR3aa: CASSSVGQGNEKLFF

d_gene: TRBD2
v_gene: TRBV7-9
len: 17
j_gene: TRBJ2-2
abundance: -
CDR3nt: TGTGCCAGCAGCTTAGGACTAGCGGGTCGTGGGACCGGGGAGCTGTTTTTT
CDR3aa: CASSLGLAGRGTGELFF

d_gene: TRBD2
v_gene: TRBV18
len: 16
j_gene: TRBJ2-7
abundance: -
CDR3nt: TGTGCCAGCTCACCAAGCGGACTAGCGGGAGCAGGTGAGCAGTACTTC
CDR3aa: CASSPSGLAGAGEQYF

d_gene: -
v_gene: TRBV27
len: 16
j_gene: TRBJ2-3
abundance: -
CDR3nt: TGTGCCAGCAGTTTAAAGGGCGGGATAAGCACAGATACGCAGTATTTT
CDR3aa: CASSLKGGISTDTQYF

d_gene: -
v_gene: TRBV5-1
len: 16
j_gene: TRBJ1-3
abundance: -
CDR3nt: TGCGCCAGCAGCTTGGAAATGCCAGGGCCTGGAAACACCATATATTTT
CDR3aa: CASSLEMPGPGNTIYF

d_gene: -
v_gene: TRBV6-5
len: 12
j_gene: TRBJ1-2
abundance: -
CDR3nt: TGTGCCAGCAGGCAGGGTAACTATGGCTACACCTTC
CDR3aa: CASRQGNYGYTF

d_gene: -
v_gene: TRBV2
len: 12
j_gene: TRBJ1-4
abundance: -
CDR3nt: TGTGCCAGCAGTTACACAGGGCAGGGACCCATTTTT
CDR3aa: CASSYTGQGPIF

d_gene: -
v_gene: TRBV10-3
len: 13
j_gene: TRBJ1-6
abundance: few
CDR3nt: TGTGCCATCAGTGACCAGGACAAGGGGGTCCTCCACTTT
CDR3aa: CAISDQDKGVLHF

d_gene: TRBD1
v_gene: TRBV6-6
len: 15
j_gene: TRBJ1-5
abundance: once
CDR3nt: TGTGCCAGCAAATCCGGGGACAGGGGCAATCAGCCCCAGCATTTT
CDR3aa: CASKSGDRGNQPQHF

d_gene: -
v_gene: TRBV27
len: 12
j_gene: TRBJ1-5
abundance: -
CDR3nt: TGTGCCAGCAGTTCCCAAAATCAGCCCCAGCATTTT
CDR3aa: CASSSQNQPQHF

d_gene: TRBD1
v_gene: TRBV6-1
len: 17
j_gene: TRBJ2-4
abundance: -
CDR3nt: TGTGCCAGCAGTGGAAACAGGGGGCGAGGGGCCAAAAACATTCAGTACTTC
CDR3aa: CASSGNRGRGAKNIQYF

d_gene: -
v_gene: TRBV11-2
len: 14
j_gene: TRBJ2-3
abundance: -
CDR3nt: TGTGCCAGCAGTCAAAGAACGGTCACAGATACGCAGTATTTT
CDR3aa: CASSQRTVTDTQYF

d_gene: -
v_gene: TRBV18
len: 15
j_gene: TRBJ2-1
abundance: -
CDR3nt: TGTGCCAGCTCACCGTCGAGGGCCCCCTACAATGAGCAGTTCTTC
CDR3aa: CASSPSRAPYNEQFF

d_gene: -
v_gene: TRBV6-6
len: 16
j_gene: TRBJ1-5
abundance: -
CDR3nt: TGTGCCAGCAGTTACGCCTCTGGACAGCTCAATCAGCCCCAGCATTTT
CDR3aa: CASSYASGQLNQPQHF

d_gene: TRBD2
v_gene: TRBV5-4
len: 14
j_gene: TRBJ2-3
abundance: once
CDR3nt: TGTGCCAGCAGCTTAGCGGGAGTCGCAGATACGCAGTATTTT
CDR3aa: CASSLAGVADTQYF

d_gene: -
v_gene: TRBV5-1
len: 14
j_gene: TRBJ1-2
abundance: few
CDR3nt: TGCGCCAGCAGCTTGGGAGACAGCCGATATGGCTACACCTTC
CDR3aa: CASSLGDSRYGYTF

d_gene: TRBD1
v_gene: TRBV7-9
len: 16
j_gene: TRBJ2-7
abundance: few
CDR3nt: TGTGCCAGCACCTCGAGCGGGACAGGGGGTCTGTCCGAGCAGTACTTC
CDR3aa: CASTSSGTGGLSEQYF

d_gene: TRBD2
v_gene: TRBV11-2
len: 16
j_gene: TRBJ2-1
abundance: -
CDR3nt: TGTGCCAGCAGCTTAGAGGGACTAGCGTTTTACAATGAGCAGTTCTTC
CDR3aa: CASSLEGLAFYNEQFF